Listed below are T cell receptor beta chains from one sample, sequenced in a study of blood T cells in healthy people across ages. MiXCR was run by TCRdb on the 5' RACE reads, yielding one entry per CDR3 protein. Among 1.8 million or so distinct CDR3 sequences listed, approximately 40% were seen once. The specimen was blood. These receptors came from a human donor in good health. Each CDR3 is given with its conserved first and last residue. D genes are given only for firm matches. A row's size may be missing; if present it is once, few, many or a size class.

cdr3_aa cdr3_nt j_call clone_size v_call d_call
CASRMGQGSMNTEAFF TGTGCCAGCAGAATGGGGCAGGGAAGCATGAACACTGAAGCTTTCTTT TRBJ1-1 - TRBV6-5 -
CASSSMAGPNARFYTEAFF TGCGCCAGCAGCTCAATGGCAGGTCCCAACGCTCGTTTTTACACTGAAGCTTTCTTT TRBJ1-1 - TRBV5-1 -
CASSPRQGADIQYF TGTGCCAGCAGCCCACGACAGGGGGCAGACATTCAGTACTTC TRBJ2-4 - TRBV3-1 TRBD1
CASSRLIGTANNEQFF TGTGCCAGCAGTCGTCTTATAGGGACAGCGAACAATGAGCAGTTCTTC TRBJ2-1 - TRBV27 TRBD1
CASRSAGASSYNEQFF TGTGCCAGCAGATCCGCGGGGGCAAGCTCCTACAATGAGCAGTTCTTC TRBJ2-1 few TRBV6-2/TRBV6-3 -
CATSGWTGTQMNTEAFF TGTGCCACCAGCGGTTGGACAGGCACCCAGATGAACACTGAAGCTTTCTTT TRBJ1-1 few TRBV15 TRBD1
CASSLDLLNGKLFF TGTGCCAGCAGCTTAGATCTTCTAAACGGAAAACTGTTTTTT TRBJ1-4 few TRBV7-2 -
CASSTGDSPTDTQYF TGTGCCAGCAGCACAGGCGACAGTCCCACAGATACGCAGTATTTT TRBJ2-3 - TRBV7-9 -
CASSRRQGHTEAFF TGTGCCAGCAGCCGGCGACAGGGCCACACTGAAGCTTTCTTT TRBJ1-1 - TRBV12-3/TRBV12-4 TRBD1
CASSPPRAGRNEKLFF TGTGCCAGCAGTCCCCCGAGGGCAGGTCGCAATGAAAAACTGTTTTTT TRBJ1-4 few TRBV6-4 -
CASSPRSDLRTEAFF TGTGCCAGCAGCCCCCGGAGCGACCTTAGGACTGAAGCTTTCTTT TRBJ1-1 - TRBV9 -
CASSLWQNRSYEQYF TGTGCCAGCAGCTTGTGGCAAAACAGGTCCTACGAGCAGTACTTC TRBJ2-7 - TRBV7-9 -
CASSQAPPDTQYF TGTGCCAGCAGCCAAGCCCCCCCGGATACGCAGTATTTT TRBJ2-3 - TRBV3-1 -
CASSLTGLWAEAFF TGTGCCAGCAGTTTAACGGGCTTATGGGCTGAAGCTTTCTTT TRBJ1-1 - TRBV12-3/TRBV12-4 -
CSVGYGGNEQFF TGCAGCGTTGGGTATGGCGGCAATGAGCAGTTCTTC TRBJ2-1 - TRBV29-1 -
CATSRDPLAGTEAFF TGTGCCACCAGCCGGGATCCTTTAGCGGGCACTGAAGCTTTCTTT TRBJ1-1 few TRBV24-1 -
CASIGASTDTQYF TGTGCCAGCATTGGGGCCAGCACAGATACGCAGTATTTT TRBJ2-3 few TRBV28 -
CASGFWGSTGNQPQHF TGTGCCAGCGGATTTTGGGGGTCTACGGGCAATCAGCCCCAGCATTTT TRBJ1-5 - TRBV5-6 -
CSANNRGGSYNEQFF TGCAGTGCAAACAACAGGGGCGGCTCCTACAATGAGCAGTTCTTC TRBJ2-1 - TRBV20-1 TRBD1
CASSDYRADEQYF TGTGCCAGCAGTGATTACAGGGCCGACGAGCAGTACTTC TRBJ2-7 few TRBV2 -
CASSLIGGNNEQFF TGTGCCAGCAGCTTGATAGGCGGGAACAATGAGCAGTTCTTC TRBJ2-1 few TRBV7-8 -
CSVESGGETQYF TGCAGCGTTGAGTCAGGGGGAGAGACCCAGTACTTC TRBJ2-5 many TRBV29-1 TRBD1
CASSYPVGETQYF TGTGCCAGCAGTTACCCCGTAGGGGAGACCCAGTACTTC TRBJ2-5 few TRBV6-5 -
CASSLIPSGGSSYNEQFF TGCGCCAGCAGCTTGATACCTAGCGGGGGGAGCTCCTACAATGAGCAGTTCTTC TRBJ2-1 once TRBV5-1 TRBD2
CASSGRDSIYNEQFF TGTGCCAGCAGTGGCCGGGACAGTATATACAATGAGCAGTTCTTC TRBJ2-1 - TRBV25-1 TRBD1
CASSVHSADTQYF TGTGCCAGCAGTGTCCACAGTGCGGATACGCAGTATTTT TRBJ2-3 - TRBV6-1 -
CSAAPGTGWYEQYF TGCAGCGCTGCTCCCGGGACAGGGTGGTACGAGCAGTACTTC TRBJ2-7 - TRBV29-1 TRBD1
CASSQGPPTSGGHRSQFF TGTGCCAGCAGCCAAGGCCCCCCGACTAGCGGGGGGCATCGCAGTCAGTTCTTC TRBJ2-1 - TRBV3-1 TRBD2
CASRLGVGADTQYF TGTGCCAGCAGATTAGGAGTCGGGGCAGATACGCAGTATTTT TRBJ2-3 few TRBV7-2 -
CASSLSGQGWFGGYTF TGTGCCAGCAGTTTATCGGGACAGGGGTGGTTCGGGGGCTACACCTTC TRBJ1-2 few TRBV12-3/TRBV12-4 TRBD1
CASSVGTRGNNEQFF TGTGCCAGCAGCGTAGGGACTAGGGGAAACAATGAGCAGTTCTTC TRBJ2-1 - TRBV9 TRBD2
CATSREPQGGTEAFF TGTGCCACCAGCAGAGAACCACAGGGTGGCACTGAAGCTTTCTTT TRBJ1-1 many TRBV15 -
CASKTGLSSYNEQFF TGTGCCAGTAAGACAGGTCTTAGCTCCTACAATGAGCAGTTCTTC TRBJ2-1 - TRBV6-2/TRBV6-3 -
CASSLLQGPNYEQYF TGTGCCAGCAGCCTACTACAGGGTCCAAATTACGAGCAGTACTTC TRBJ2-7 - TRBV7-7 -
CASSSRGQGNIFKNIQYF TGTGCCAGCAGCTCCAGGGGACAGGGGAACATATTCAAAAACATTCAGTACTTC TRBJ2-4 - TRBV5-6 TRBD1
CSARERTGGLGEKLFF TGCAGTGCTAGAGAAAGGACAGGGGGGCTAGGGGAAAAACTGTTTTTT TRBJ1-4 few TRBV20-1 TRBD1
CSASPRPGELFF TGCAGTGCTAGTCCCCGCCCCGGGGAGCTGTTTTTT TRBJ2-2 once TRBV20-1 -
CASSREVYGYTF TGTGCCAGCAGCCGAGAAGTCTATGGCTACACCTTC TRBJ1-2 few TRBV4-2 -
CASIRDTLRDEQYF TGTGCCAGCATTCGGGACACCCTTAGGGACGAGCAGTACTTC TRBJ2-7 - TRBV6-6 -
CASSRVTSGGTDTQYF TGTGCCAGCAGCCGCGTAACTAGCGGGGGAACAGATACGCAGTATTTT TRBJ2-3 - TRBV9 TRBD2
CASSFELEGSSATDTQYF TGTGCCAGCAGCTTCGAACTCGAAGGGTCCTCGGCCACAGATACGCAGTATTTT TRBJ2-3 - TRBV5-6 -
CASSFLHRPTDTQYF TGTGCCAGCAGTTTCCTTCACAGACCCACAGATACGCAGTATTTT TRBJ2-3 few TRBV9 -